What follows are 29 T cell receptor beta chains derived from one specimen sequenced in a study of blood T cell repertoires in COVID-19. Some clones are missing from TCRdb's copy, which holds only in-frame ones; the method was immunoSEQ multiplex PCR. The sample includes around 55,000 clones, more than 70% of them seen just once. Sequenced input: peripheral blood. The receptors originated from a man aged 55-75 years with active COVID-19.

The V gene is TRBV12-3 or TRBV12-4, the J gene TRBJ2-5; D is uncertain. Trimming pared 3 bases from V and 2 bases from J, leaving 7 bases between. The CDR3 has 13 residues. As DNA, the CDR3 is TGTGCCAGCAGTTTTGGCAGTCAAGAGACCCAGTACTTC. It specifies CASSFGSQETQYF.

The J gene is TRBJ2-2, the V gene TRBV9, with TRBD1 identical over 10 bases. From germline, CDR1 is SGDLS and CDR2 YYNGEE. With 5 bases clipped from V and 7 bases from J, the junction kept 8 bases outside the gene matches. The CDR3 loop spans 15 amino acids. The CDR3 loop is CASSGDRGQDGELFF. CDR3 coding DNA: TGTGCCAGCAGTGGTGACAGGGGGCAGGACGGGGAGCTGTTTTTT.

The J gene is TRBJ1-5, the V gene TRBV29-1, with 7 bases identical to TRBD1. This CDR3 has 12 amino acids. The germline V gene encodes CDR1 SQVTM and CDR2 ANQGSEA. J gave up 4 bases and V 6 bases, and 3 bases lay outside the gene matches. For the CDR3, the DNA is TGCAGCGTCCTACAGGGGAATCAGCCCCAGCATTTT. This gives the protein CSVLQGNQPQHF.

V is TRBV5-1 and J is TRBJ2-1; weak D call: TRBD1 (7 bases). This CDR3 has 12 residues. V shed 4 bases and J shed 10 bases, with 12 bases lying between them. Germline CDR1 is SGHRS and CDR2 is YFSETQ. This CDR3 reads CASSKQGREQFF. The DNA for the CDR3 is TGCGCCAGCAGCAAACAGGGGAGGGAGCAGTTCTTC.

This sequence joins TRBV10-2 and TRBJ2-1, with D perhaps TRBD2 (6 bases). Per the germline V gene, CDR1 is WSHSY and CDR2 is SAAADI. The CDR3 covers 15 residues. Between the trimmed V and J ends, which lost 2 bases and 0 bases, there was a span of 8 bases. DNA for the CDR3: TGCGCCAGCAGTGAGGTCGGGAGCTCCTACAATGAGCAGTTCTTC. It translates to CASSEVGSSYNEQFF.

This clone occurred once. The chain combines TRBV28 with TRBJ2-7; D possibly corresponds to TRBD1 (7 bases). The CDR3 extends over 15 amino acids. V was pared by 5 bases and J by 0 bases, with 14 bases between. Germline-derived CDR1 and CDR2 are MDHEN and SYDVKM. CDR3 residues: CASSPGGQLSYEQYF. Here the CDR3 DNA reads TGTGCCAGCAGTCCCGGGGGACAGCTCTCCTACGAGCAGTACTTC.

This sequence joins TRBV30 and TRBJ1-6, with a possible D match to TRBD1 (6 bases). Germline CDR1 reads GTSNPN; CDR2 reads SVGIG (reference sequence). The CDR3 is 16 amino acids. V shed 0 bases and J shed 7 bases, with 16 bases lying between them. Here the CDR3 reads CAWSVGGGRRNSPLHF. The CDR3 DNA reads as TGTGCCTGGAGTGTAGGGGGGGGCCGGCGGAATTCACCCCTCCACTTT.

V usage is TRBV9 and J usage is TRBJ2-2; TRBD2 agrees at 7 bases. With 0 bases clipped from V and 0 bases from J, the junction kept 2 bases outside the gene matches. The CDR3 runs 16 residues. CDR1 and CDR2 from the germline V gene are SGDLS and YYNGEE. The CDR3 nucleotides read TGTGCCAGCAGCGTAGGCGGACTAGCGAACACCGGGGAGCTGTTTTTT. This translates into CASSVGGLANTGELFF.

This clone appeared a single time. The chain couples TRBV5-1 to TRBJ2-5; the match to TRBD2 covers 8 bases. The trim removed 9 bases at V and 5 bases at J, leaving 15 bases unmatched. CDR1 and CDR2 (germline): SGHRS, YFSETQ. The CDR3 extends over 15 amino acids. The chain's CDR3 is CATTQGAGAGETQYF. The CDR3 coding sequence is TGCGCCACCACTCAGGGAGCGGGAGCAGGGGAGACCCAGTACTTC.

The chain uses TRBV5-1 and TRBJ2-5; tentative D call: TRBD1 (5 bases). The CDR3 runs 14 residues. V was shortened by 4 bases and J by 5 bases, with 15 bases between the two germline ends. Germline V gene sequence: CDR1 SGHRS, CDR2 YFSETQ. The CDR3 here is CASSVQGAAETQYF. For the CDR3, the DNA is TGCGCCAGCAGCGTACAAGGGGCGGCGGAGACCCAGTACTTC.

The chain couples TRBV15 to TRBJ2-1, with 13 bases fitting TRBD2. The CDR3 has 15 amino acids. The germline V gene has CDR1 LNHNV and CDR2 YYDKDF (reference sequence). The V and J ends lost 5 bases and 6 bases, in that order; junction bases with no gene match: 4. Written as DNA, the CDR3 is TGTGCCACCAGCGGAAGGACTAGCGGGAGCAATGAGCAGTTCTTC. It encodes CATSGRTSGSNEQFF.

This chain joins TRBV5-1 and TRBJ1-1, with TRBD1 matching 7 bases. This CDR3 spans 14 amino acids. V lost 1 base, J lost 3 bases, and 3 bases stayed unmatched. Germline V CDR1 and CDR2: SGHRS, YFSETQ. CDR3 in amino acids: CASSLIDRDTEAFF. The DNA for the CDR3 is TGCGCCAGCAGCTTGATAGACAGGGACACTGAAGCTTTCTTT.

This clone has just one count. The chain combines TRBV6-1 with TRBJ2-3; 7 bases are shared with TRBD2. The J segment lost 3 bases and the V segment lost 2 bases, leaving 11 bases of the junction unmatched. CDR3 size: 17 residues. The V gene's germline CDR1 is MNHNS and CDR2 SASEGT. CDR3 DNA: TGTGCCAGCAGTGAAACGGACTGGGGGAGGGCGACAGATACGCAGTATTTT. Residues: CASSETDWGRATDTQYF.

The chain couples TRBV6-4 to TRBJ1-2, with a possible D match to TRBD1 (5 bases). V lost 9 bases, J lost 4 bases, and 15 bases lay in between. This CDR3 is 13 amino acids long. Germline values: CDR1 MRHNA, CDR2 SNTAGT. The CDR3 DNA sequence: TGTGCCAGTAGGCAGGGATTTGGCTATGGCTACACCTTC. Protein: CASRQGFGYGYTF.

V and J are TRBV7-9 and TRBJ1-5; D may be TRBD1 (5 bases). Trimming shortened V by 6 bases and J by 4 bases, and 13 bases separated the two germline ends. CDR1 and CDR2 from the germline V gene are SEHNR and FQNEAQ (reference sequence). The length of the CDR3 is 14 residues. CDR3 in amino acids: CASSLTGGNQPQHF. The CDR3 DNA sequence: TGTGCCAGCAGTTTAACCGGGGGTAATCAGCCCCAGCATTTT.

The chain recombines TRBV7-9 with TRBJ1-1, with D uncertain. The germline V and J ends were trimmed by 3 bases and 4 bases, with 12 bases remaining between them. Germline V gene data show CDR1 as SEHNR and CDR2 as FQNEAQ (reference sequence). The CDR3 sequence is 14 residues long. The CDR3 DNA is TGTGCCAGCAGCTTCAGAGGTAGTGGCACTGAAGCTTTCTTT. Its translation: CASSFRGSGTEAFF.

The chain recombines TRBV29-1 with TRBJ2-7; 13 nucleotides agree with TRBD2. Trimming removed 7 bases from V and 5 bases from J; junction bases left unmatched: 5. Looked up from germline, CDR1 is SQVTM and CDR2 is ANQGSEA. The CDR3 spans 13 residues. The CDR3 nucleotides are TGCAGCGCCCGGACTAGCGGGAGCGACGAGCAGTACTTC. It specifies CSARTSGSDEQYF.

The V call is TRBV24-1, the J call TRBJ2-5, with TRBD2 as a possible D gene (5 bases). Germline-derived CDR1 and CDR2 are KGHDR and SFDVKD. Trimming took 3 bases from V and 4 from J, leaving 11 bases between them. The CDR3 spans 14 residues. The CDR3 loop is CATSDPGEGETQYF. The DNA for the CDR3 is TGTGCCACCAGTGATCCAGGAGAGGGAGAGACCCAGTACTTC.

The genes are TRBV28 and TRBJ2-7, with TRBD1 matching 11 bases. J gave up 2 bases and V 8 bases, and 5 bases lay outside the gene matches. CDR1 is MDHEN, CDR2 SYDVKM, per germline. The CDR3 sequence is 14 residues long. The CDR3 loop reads CASASGQGAYEQYF. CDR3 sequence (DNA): TGTGCCAGCGCGTCGGGACAGGGGGCCTACGAGCAGTACTTC.

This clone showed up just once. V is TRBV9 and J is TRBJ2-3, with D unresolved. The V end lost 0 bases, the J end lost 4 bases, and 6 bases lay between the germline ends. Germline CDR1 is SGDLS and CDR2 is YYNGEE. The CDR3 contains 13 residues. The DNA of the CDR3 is TGTGCCAGCAGCGTAGGCAGTCCAGATACGCAGTATTTT. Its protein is CASSVGSPDTQYF.

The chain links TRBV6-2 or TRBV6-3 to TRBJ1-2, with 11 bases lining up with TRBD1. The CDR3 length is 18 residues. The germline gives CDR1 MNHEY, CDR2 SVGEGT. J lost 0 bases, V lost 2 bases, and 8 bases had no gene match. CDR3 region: CASSYTGQGAQANYGYTF. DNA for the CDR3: TGTGCCAGCAGTTACACCGGACAGGGGGCCCAAGCTAACTATGGCTACACCTTC.

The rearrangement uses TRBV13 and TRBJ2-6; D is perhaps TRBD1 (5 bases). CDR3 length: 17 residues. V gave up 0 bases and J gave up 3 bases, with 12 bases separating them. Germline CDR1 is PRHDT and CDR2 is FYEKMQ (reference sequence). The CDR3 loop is CASSLGPIRDGANVLTF. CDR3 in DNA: TGTGCCAGCAGCTTAGGCCCTATCAGGGATGGGGCCAACGTCCTGACTTTC.

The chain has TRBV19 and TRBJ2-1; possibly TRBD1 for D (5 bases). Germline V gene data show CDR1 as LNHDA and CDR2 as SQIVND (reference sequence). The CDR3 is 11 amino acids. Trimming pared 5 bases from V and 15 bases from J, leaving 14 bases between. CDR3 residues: CASSDRSKGFF. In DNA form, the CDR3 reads TGTGCCAGTAGTGACAGATCGAAAGGGTTCTTC.

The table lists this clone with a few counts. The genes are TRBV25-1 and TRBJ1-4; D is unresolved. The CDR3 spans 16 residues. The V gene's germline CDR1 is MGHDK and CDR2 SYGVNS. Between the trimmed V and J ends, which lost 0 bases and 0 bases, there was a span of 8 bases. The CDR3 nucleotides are TGTGCCAGCAGTGAATATAAGGGAGCAACTAATGAAAAACTGTTTTTT. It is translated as CASSEYKGATNEKLFF.

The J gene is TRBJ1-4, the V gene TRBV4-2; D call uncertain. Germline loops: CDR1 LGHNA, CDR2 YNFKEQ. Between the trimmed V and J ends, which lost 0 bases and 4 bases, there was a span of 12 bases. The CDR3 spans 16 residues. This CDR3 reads CASSQDVGAGNEKLFF. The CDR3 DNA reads TGTGCCAGCAGCCAAGACGTGGGCGCGGGTAATGAAAAACTGTTTTTT.

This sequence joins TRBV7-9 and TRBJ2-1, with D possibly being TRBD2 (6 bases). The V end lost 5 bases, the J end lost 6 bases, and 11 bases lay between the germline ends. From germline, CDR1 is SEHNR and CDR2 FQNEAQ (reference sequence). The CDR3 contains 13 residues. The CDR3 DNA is TGTGCCAGCAGCAGGGAGCGGGCCAATGAGCAGTTCTTC. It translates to CASSRERANEQFF.

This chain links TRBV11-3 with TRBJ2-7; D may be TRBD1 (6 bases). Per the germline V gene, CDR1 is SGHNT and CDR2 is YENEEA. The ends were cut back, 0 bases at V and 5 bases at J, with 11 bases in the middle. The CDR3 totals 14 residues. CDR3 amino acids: CASSLEAGADEQYF. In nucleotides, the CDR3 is TGTGCCAGCAGCTTAGAGGCAGGGGCAGACGAGCAGTACTTC. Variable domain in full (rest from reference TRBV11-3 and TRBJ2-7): EAGVVQSPRYKIIEKKQPVAFWCNPISGHNTLYWYLQNLGQGPELLIRYENEEAVDDSQLPKDRFSAERLKGVDSTLKIQPAELGDSAVYLCASSLEAGADEQYFGPGTRLTVT.

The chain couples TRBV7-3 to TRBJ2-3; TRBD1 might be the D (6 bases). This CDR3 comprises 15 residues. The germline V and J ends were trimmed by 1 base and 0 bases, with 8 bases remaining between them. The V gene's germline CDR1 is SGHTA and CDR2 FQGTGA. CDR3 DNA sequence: TGTGCCAGCAGCTTAAGGGGGCGGAGCACAGATACGCAGTATTTT. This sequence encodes CASSLRGRSTDTQYF. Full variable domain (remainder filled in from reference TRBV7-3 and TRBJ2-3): GAGVSQTPSNKVTEKGKYVELRCDPISGHTALYWYRQSLGQGPEFLIYFQGTGAADDSGLPNDRFFAVRPEGSVSTLKIQRTERGDSAVYLCASSLRGRSTDTQYFGPGTRLTVL.

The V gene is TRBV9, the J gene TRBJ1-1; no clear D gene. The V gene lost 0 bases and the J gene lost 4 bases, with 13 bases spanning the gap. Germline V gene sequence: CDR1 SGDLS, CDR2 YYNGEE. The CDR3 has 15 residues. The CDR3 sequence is CASSVGSGAGTEAFF. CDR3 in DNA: TGTGCCAGCAGCGTAGGATCAGGTGCGGGCACTGAAGCTTTCTTT.